The source of this T cell receptor (beta chain) is a study of sequential checkpoint blockade in melanoma. Across the whole study: About 89 pretreatment tumor DNA samples were TCRβ immunosequenced. After nivolumab or ipilimumab alone, about two dozen patients had week-13 rebiopsies.

This sample's treatment: randomized to nivolumab then ipilimumab (arm A) or the reverse (arm B). DNA-damaging chemotherapy had not been given to any patient beforehand. Produced via immunoSEQ multiplex PCR; TCRdb's table is partial and in-frame only. This sample has fewer than 4,000 clones, with roughly 25% found just once. Germline assignment: CDR1 SGHNT and CDR2 YENEEA. The V segment lost 5 bases and the J segment 0 bases; nucleotides outside the gene matches: 9. The CDR3 is 17 amino acids. This TCR was recovered from a human donor with melanoma. V usage is TRBV11-3 and J usage is TRBJ1-5; TRBD1 matches at 8 bases. The specimen comprised tumor tissue (inferred from file names), sampled from a patient given nivolumab and ipilimumab in sequence. The CDR3 reads CASSERGQDYSNQPQHF. Written as DNA, the CDR3 is TGTGCCAGCAGCGAGCGGGGACAGGATTATAGCAATCAGCCCCAGCATTTT. The entire variable domain, with the rest obtained from reference TRBV11-3 and TRBJ1-5, is as follows: EAGVVQSPRYKIIEKKQPVAFWCNPISGHNTLYWYLQNLGQGPELLIRYENEEAVDDSQLPKDRFSAERLKGVDSTLKIQPAELGDSAVYLCASSERGQDYSNQPQHFGDGTRLSIL.